The rows below give T cell receptor beta chains drawn from one sample of a study of cytomegalovirus exposure and HLA in healthy donors. Data came from immunoSEQ multiplex PCR; TCRdb stores just in-frame clones and leaves some out. The profile covers over 200,000 clones, with roughly 91% appearing a single time and 2.5% to 3.5% taken by the ten largest. The specimen sequenced was PBMCs. The receptors were sampled from a woman aged 25 to 39 in good health and CMV-seronegative. CDR3s include the opening cysteine and the closing phenylalanine or tryptophan. A D gene is named only where the DNA matches it firmly. Rows give clone size only sometimes, using once, few, many, or a class for an expanded clone.

D gene	V gene	clone size	J gene	CDR3 DNA	CDR3 protein
.	TRBV28	.	TRBJ1-2	TGTGCCAGCAGTTTATCTCTAGGCCGGCAAGGCTACACCTTC	CASSLSLGRQGYTF
.	TRBV10-3	.	TRBJ1-1	TGTGCCATCAGTGAGTCCGGGATAATGAACACTGAAGCTTTCTTT	CAISESGIMNTEAFF
.	TRBV13	.	TRBJ2-7	TGTGCCAGCAGCCCGGGTGACCGTGACGCTAGCTCCTACGAGCAGTACTTC	CASSPGDRDASSYEQYF
.	TRBV5-1	.	TRBJ2-3	TGCGCCAGCAGTAGTCGGTCTGCCGCAGATACGCAGTATTTT	CASSSRSAADTQYF
.	TRBV4-1	.	TRBJ2-3	TGCGCCAGCAGCCCCCGGAGCCACACAGATACGCAGTATTTT	CASSPRSHTDTQYF
TRBD2	TRBV15	.	TRBJ2-7	TGTGCCACCAGCAGAGCCCTGACTAGCGAACAGTACTTC	CATSRALTSEQYF
.	TRBV25-1	.	TRBJ2-7	TGTGCCAGCAGTGAGCAGGGTTTGTCCTACGAGCAGTACTTC	CASSEQGLSYEQYF
.	TRBV5-5	.	TRBJ1-4	TGTGCCAGCACGGGCAGGATTTCAACTAATGAAAAACTGTTTTTT	CASTGRISTNEKLFF
.	TRBV6-5	.	TRBJ2-7	TGTGCCAGCAGATCCGGTGGCTACGAGCAGTACTTC	CASRSGGYEQYF
TRBD1	TRBV9	.	TRBJ1-4	TGTGCCAGCAGCCCGGACAGGGTAGGGGACGGGACTAATGAAAAACTGTTTTTT	CASSPDRVGDGTNEKLFF
.	TRBV19	.	TRBJ1-1	TGTGCCAGTAGTATAAGGGGCGAAGGGAGAGGTACTGAAGCTTTCTTT	CASSIRGEGRGTEAFF
.	TRBV5-8	many	TRBJ2-1	TGTGCCAGCAGCCCGGATTCCTACAATGAGCAGTTCTTC	CASSPDSYNEQFF
.	TRBV19	few	TRBJ1-5	TGTGCCAGTAGTATAGGGAATCAGCCCCAGCATTTT	CASSIGNQPQHF
.	TRBV19	.	TRBJ1-1	TGTGCCAGTAGTATAGGACAGGCAGTAAGTTTT	CASSIGQAVSF
.	TRBV28	once	TRBJ2-4	TGTGCCAGCAGTTTTCTCCGCGGCCTCAAAAACATTCAGTACTTC	CASSFLRGLKNIQYF
.	TRBV2	.	TRBJ2-3	TGTGCCAGCAGTAGTACGGGAGTTAACTCAGATACGCAGTATTTT	CASSSTGVNSDTQYF
.	TRBV6-6	.	TRBJ1-5	TGTGCCAGCAGTTACTCAGAAGGTAACAATCAGCCCCAGCATTTT	CASSYSEGNNQPQHF
.	TRBV13	.	TRBJ1-4	TGTGCCAGCACCCTGGGGAGGGGCGCTGCTGAAAAACTGTTTTTT	CASTLGRGAAEKLFF
.	TRBV6-5	.	TRBJ1-1	TGTGCCAGCAGCATGAACAGGCTTGATGAAGCTTTCTTT	CASSMNRLDEAFF
TRBD2	TRBV6-5	.	TRBJ2-3	TGTGCCAGCAGTTCCCCAAGCGGGATAAACACAGATACGCAGTATTTT	CASSSPSGINTDTQYF
TRBD2	TRBV28	.	TRBJ2-3	TGTGCCAGCAGGGACCCGACTAGCGGGTCGAGCACAGATACGCAGTATTTT	CASRDPTSGSSTDTQYF